The 18 T cell receptor beta chains below come from one sample, sequenced in a study of cytomegalovirus exposure and HLA in healthy donors. The study ran its PCR with 60 Vbeta and 13 Jbeta primers. Sequencing was performed with immunoSEQ multiplex PCR; in TCRdb, only in-frame clones are kept and a portion is missing. Of 45,000 to 70,000 clones in the sample, about 82% are singletons; the top ten hold roughly 1.6%. The sequencing sample was made of PBMCs. These receptors originate from a man aged 30-40 years in good health and CMV-seronegative.

This clone was observed a single time. The J gene is TRBJ2-1, the V gene TRBV12-5, with D possibly being TRBD1 (6 bases). Germline V gene data show CDR1 as LGHNT and CDR2 as FRNRAP. V was clipped by 0 bases and J by 9 bases, with 24 bases between them. The CDR3 sequence is 18 residues long. In DNA form, the CDR3 reads TGTGCTAGTGGTTTGGTACGACAGGCCCGTCCCCTAGTCAGTGAGCAGTTCTTC. Translation: CASGLVRQARPLVSEQFF.

This sequence joins TRBV6-5 and TRBJ1-2; 8 bases are a match to TRBD1. The CDR3 sequence is 15 residues long. The ends lost 0 bases at V and 3 bases at J; junction bases unmatched: 3. Per the germline V gene, CDR1 is MNHEY and CDR2 is SVGAGI. DNA for the CDR3: TGTGCCAGCAGTTACTCGACAGGGGAGCACTATGGCTACACCTTC. This gives the protein CASSYSTGEHYGYTF.

The chain couples TRBV29-1 to TRBJ1-3; D gene unclear. V lost 3 bases to trimming and J lost 4 bases, with 10 bases between them. The CDR3 totals 13 residues. Germline V gene lookup returns CDR1 SQVTM and CDR2 ANQGSEA. The CDR3 DNA is TGCAGCGTTGAGGGAGGGTTCGGAAACACCATATATTTT. Amino acid sequence: CSVEGGFGNTIYF.

The chain's CDR3 is CASSLRQGRSYEQYF. Here the CDR3 DNA reads TGTGCCAGCAGTTTACGGCAGGGCCGCTCCTACGAGCAGTACTTC. This sequence joins TRBV27 and TRBJ2-5, with D perhaps TRBD1 (5 bases). The J call may be faulty, since TRBJ2-7 better matches the DNA end. Germline CDR1 reads MNHEY; CDR2 reads SMNVEV (reference sequence). This CDR3 has 15 residues.

The chain carries TRBV5-8 and TRBJ2-5; 8 nucleotides align to TRBD2. Trimming took 4 bases from V and 5 from J; bases not matched to a gene: 10. CDR1 SGHTS and CDR2 YDEGEE come from the germline V gene. CDR3 length: 15 amino acids. This chain's CDR3 is CASSPTGLAHETQYF. As DNA, the CDR3 is TGTGCCAGCAGCCCTACCGGACTAGCCCATGAGACCCAGTACTTC.

The sample holds one count of this clone. The chain uses TRBV30 and TRBJ1-1; no firm D call. This CDR3 contains 15 residues. The germline V and J ends were trimmed by 0 bases and 0 bases, with 11 bases remaining between them. CDR1 and CDR2 from the germline V gene are GTSNPN and SVGIG (reference sequence). This CDR3 reads CAWSVSVYLNTEAFF. The CDR3 DNA is TGTGCCTGGAGTGTTAGCGTTTATTTGAACACTGAAGCTTTCTTT.

As for this clone: Other DNA variants within this sample encode the same CDR3. This chain joins TRBV6-6 and TRBJ1-4; 7 bases map to TRBD1. J gave up 10 bases and V 10 bases, and 9 bases lay outside the gene matches. The germline CDR1 and CDR2 sequences are MNHNY and SVGAGI (reference sequence). CDR3 size: 12 residues. CDR3 nucleotide sequence: TGTGCCACCTCAGGGGGGCGGGGAAAACTGTTTTTT. This sequence encodes CATSGGRGKLFF.

The chain is built from TRBV18 and TRBJ1-4, with D unresolved. The CDR3 length is 16 residues. Trimming removed 3 bases from V and 1 base from J, with 12 bases in between. Per germline, CDR1 KGHSH and CDR2 LQKENI. DNA of the CDR3: TGTGCCAGCTCACCGTTTGTAGAGGAAACTAATGAAAAACTGTTTTTT. This sequence encodes CASSPFVEETNEKLFF.

This clone was detected only once. The rearrangement links TRBV7-9 to TRBJ2-3, with 8 bases matching TRBD2. Germline trimming cut 1 base from V and 2 bases from J; bases unmatched to any gene: 2. The CDR3 has 15 amino acids. Germline values: CDR1 SEHNR, CDR2 FQNEAQ (reference sequence). The chain's CDR3 is CASSLEAGVTDTQYF. For the CDR3, the DNA is TGTGCCAGCAGCTTAGAAGCGGGGGTCACAGATACGCAGTATTTT.

CDR3 in amino acids: CASSLGDRRNQPQHF. Written as DNA, the CDR3 is TGTGCCAGCAGTTTAGGCGACAGGCGCAATCAGCCCCAGCATTTT. V is TRBV28 and J is TRBJ1-5; possible D gene TRBD1, 6 bases. Trimming removed 2 bases at V and 2 bases at J, with 10 bases between. This CDR3 region has 15 residues. Per the germline V gene, CDR1 is MDHEN and CDR2 is SYDVKM.

V and J are TRBV7-6 and TRBJ2-1, with TRBD1 matching over 8 bases. CDR1 is SGHVS and CDR2 is FNYEAQ in the germline V gene. The CDR3 consists of 21 residues. J gave up 2 bases and V 5 bases, and 23 bases lay outside the gene matches. In nucleotides, the CDR3 is TGTGCCAGCAGCGGGGAAGGGGGATATGGAGACAGGGGTACTCCCTACAATGAGCAGTTCTTC. Residues: CASSGEGGYGDRGTPYNEQFF. The full variable domain, rest sourced from reference TRBV7-6 and TRBJ2-1, is GAGVSQSPRYKVTKRGQDVALRCDPISGHVSLYWYRQALGQGPEFLTYFNYEAQQDKSGLPNDRFSAERPEGSISTLTIQRTEQRDSAMYRCASSGEGGYGDRGTPYNEQFFGPGTRLTVL.

The chain is built from TRBV5-4 and TRBJ2-5, with 12 nucleotides matching TRBD2. Germline V gene sequence: CDR1 SGHNT, CDR2 YYREEE (reference sequence). V was clipped by 3 bases and J by 2 bases; unmatched bases: 2. The CDR3 consists of 15 residues. CDR3 residues: CASSSTSGGQETQYF. The CDR3 DNA follows: TGTGCCAGCAGCTCGACTAGCGGGGGACAAGAGACCCAGTACTTC.

This chain uses TRBV6-6 with TRBJ1-6; 7 positions agree with TRBD1. In germline, CDR1 is MNHNY, CDR2 SVGAGI (reference sequence). V dropped 8 bases and J dropped 1; count of bases not matched to a gene: 5. This CDR3 is built from 15 residues. Written as DNA, the CDR3 is TGTGCCAGCGACAGGGTCCGGTCCTATAATTCACCCCTCCACTTT. This codes for CASDRVRSYNSPLHF.

The V and J genes are TRBV6-1 and TRBJ1-5, with D possibly TRBD1 on 6 matching bases. The CDR3 runs 14 residues. Trimming cost V 7 bases and J 3 bases, with 13 bases left between them. Germline CDR1 and CDR2: MNHNS and SASEGT. CDR3: CASNSPGDNQPQHF. The CDR3 bases are TGTGCCAGCAATAGTCCAGGGGACAATCAGCCCCAGCATTTT.

The DNA of the CDR3 is TGTGCCAGTAGTCCGTACAGGGGAGAGACCCAGTACTTC. Translation: CASSPYRGETQYF. This chain joins TRBV19 and TRBJ2-5; 7 bases fit TRBD1. The length of the CDR3 is 13 residues. Trimming took 5 bases from V and 4 from J; bases not matched to a gene: 4. Germline lookup yields CDR1 LNHDA and CDR2 SQIVND (reference sequence).

The rearrangement joins TRBV4-1 to TRBJ2-7; TRBD1 matches at 11 bases. Germline V gene data show CDR1 as MGHRA and CDR2 as YSYEKL. The CDR3 contains 15 residues. V lost 5 bases and J lost 6; bases outside the gene matches: 9. The CDR3 DNA reads TGCGCCAGCAGCTCCTTTTGGACAGGGGGCTCCGAGCAGTACTTC. It specifies CASSSFWTGGSEQYF.

The chain is built from TRBV11-2 and TRBJ2-7, with TRBD2 as a possible D gene (6 bases). The CDR3 has 14 residues. The germline CDR1 and CDR2 sequences are SGHAT and FQNNGV. Trimming stripped 5 bases from V and 0 bases from J, with 11 bases between. This CDR3 reads CASSRDSSSYEQYF. The CDR3 DNA is TGTGCCAGCAGCCGGGACTCGAGCTCCTACGAGCAGTACTTC.

This clone was counted between two and nine times. The CDR3, as DNA: TGTGCCAGCAGGACCGGGGGGGCCTCTCAAACGTGGTATTTT. The encoded protein is CASRTGGASQTWYF. The gene calls are TRBV28 and TRBJ2-3; TRBD2 matches at 8 bases. V shed 6 bases and J 14 bases; nucleotides not matched to a gene: 16. Per the germline V gene, CDR1 is MDHEN and CDR2 is SYDVKM. There are 14 residues in the CDR3.